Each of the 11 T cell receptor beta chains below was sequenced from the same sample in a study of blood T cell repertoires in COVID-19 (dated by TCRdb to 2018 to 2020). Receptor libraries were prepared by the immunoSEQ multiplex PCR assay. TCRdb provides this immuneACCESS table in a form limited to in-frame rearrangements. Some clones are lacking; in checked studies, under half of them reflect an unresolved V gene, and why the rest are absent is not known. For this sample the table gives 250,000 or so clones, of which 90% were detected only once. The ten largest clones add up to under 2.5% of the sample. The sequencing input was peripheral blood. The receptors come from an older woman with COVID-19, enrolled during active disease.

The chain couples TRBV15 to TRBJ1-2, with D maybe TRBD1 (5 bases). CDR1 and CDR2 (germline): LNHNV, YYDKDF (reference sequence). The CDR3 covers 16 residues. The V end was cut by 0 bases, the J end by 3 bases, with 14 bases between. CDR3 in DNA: TGTGCCACCAGCAGAGACCTTTTACAGGTGTACTATGGCTACACCTTC. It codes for CATSRDLLQVYYGYTF.

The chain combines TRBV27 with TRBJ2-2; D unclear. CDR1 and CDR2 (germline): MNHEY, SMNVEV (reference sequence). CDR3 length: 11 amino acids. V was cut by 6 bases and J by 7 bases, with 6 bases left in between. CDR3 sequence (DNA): TGTGCCAGCAGGCGTCGCGGGGAGCTGTTTTTT. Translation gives CASRRRGELFF.

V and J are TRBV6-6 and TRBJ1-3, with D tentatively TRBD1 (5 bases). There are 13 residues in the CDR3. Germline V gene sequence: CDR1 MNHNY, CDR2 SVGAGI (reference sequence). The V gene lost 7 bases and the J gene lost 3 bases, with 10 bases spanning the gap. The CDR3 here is CASIGGGGNTIYF. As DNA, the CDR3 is TGTGCCAGCATCGGCGGGGGTGGAAACACCATATATTTT.

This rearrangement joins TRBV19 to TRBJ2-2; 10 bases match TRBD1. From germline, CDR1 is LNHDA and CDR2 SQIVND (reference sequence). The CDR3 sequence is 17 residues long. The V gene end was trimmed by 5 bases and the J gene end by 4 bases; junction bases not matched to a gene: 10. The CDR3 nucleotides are TGTGCCAGTAGTGTCGTAGGGGGACAGGGGACCACCGGGGAGCTGTTTTTT. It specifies CASSVVGGQGTTGELFF. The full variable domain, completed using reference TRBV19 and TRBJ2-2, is DGGITQSPKYLFRKEGQNVTLSCEQNLNHDAMYWYRQDPGQGLRLIYYSQIVNDFQKGDIAEGYSVSREKKESFPLTVTSAQKNPTAFYLCASSVVGGQGTTGELFFGEGSRLTVL.

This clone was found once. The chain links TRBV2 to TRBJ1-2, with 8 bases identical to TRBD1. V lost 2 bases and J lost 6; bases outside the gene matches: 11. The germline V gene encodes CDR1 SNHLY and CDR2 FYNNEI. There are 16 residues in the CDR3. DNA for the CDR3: TGTGCCAGCAGTGAATTCCGGGGGTCAGGGGGCAATGGCTACACCTTC. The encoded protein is CASSEFRGSGGNGYTF.

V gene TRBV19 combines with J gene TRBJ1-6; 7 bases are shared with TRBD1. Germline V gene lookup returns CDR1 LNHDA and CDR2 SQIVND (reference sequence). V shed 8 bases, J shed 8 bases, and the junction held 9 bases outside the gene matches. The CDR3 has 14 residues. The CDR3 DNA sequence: TGTGCCAGTTTATCAGGACAGGCAGATTCACCCCTCCACTTT. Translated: CASLSGQADSPLHF.

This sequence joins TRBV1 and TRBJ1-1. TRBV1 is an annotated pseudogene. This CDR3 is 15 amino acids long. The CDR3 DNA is TGCACCAGCAGCTATCAGGGAGGACCGGACACTGAAGCTTTCTTT. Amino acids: CTSSYQGGPDTEAFF.

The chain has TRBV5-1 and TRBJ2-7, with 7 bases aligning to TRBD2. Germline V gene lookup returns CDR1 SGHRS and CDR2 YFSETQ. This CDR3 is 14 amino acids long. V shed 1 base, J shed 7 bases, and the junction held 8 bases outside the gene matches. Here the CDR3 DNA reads TGCGCCAGCAGCTTGAGCGGGGCCAATGGGGAGCAGTACTTC. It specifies CASSLSGANGEQYF. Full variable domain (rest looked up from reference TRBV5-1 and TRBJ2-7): KAGVTQTPRYLIKTRGQQVTLSCSPISGHRSVSWYQQTPGQGLQFLFEYFSETQRNKGNFPGRFSGRQFSNSRSEMNVSTLELGDSALYLCASSLSGANGEQYFGPGTRLTVT.

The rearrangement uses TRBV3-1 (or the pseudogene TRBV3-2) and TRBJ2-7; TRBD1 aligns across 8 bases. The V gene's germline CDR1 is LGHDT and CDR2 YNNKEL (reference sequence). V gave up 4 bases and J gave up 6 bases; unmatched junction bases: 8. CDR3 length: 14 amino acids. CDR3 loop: CASSLAGGRGEQYF. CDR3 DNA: TGTGCCAGCAGCCTAGCAGGGGGCCGGGGCGAGCAGTACTTC.

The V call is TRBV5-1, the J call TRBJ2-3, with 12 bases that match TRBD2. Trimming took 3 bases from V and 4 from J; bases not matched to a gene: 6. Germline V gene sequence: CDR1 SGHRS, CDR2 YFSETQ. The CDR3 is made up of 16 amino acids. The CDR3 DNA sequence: TGCGCCAGCAGCTCAGGTCTAGCGGGGGGGGCAGATACGCAGTATTTT. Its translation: CASSSGLAGGADTQYF.

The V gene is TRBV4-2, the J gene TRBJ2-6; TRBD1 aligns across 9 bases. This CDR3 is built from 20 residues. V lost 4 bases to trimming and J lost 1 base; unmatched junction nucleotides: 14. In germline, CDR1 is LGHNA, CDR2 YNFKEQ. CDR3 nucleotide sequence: TGTGCCAGCAGCCGGACGTGGTCTCCGGGACAGGGATCTGGGGCCAACGTCCTGACTTTC. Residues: CASSRTWSPGQGSGANVLTF.